The TCR beta chain under discussion was sequenced for a study of blood T cell repertoires in COVID-19. Study information: Material from acute and convalescent COVID-19 was sourced from the United States, Italy and Spain. T cells, B-cell-depleted T cells, or PBMCs supplied cDNA or gDNA.

The CDR3 totals 17 residues. Germline trimming cut 4 bases from V and 2 bases from J; bases unmatched to any gene: 11. CDR1 is LGHDT, CDR2 YNNKEL, per germline (reference sequence). Original data processing: Quantification of nucleated cells was approximated via reference gene primer amplification. Using immunoSEQ multiplex PCR, the repertoire was profiled, and TCRdb retains in-frame clones only, with some absent. The D gene and trimming were derived from the DNA, and the V and J assignments and clone size from that table. The sample includes fewer than 350,000 clones, around 81% seen only once; the top ten take less than 3%.

This sequence was found in a woman aged 60-75 years with active or convalescent COVID-19. V gene TRBV3-1 (or the pseudogene TRBV3-2) combines with J gene TRBJ1-5, with 7 bases aligning to TRBD1. Sequencing used peripheral blood. CDR3: CASSRGAGTVGNQPQHF. CDR3 coding DNA: TGTGCCAGCAGCCGAGGGGCCGGGACAGTTGGCAATCAGCCCCAGCATTTT.